Listed here are 20 T cell receptor beta chains from one sample, sequenced in a study of beta chain features in type 1 diabetes. The antigens for these receptors are not known. Broader study findings: TCRB CDR3s were moderately but significantly shorter in Type 1 diabetes patients in all four CD4+ subsets.

Every bit of the isolated RNA underwent reverse transcription, so sequencing read expressed TCRB transcripts. Clones were read by immunoSEQ multiplex PCR, and TCRdb kept only the in-frame ones, dropping some. The table includes 600,000 to 750,000 clones, around an eighth detected once. The sequencing sample was made of naive CD4+ T cells from blood. These receptors all stem from a young man with type 1 diabetes.

V and J are TRBV7-2 and TRBJ2-5; 7 bases agree with TRBD1. The CDR3 has 15 residues. CDR1 is SGHTA, CDR2 FQGNSA, per germline. The V gene end was trimmed by 5 bases and the J gene end by 2 bases; junction bases not matched to a gene: 8. The CDR3 DNA is TGTGCCAGCAGCCCGCGGACAGGTGGGCAAGAGACCCAGTACTTC. It translates to CASSPRTGGQETQYF. The full variable domain, rest sourced from reference TRBV7-2 and TRBJ2-5, is GAGVSQSPSNKVTEKGKDVELRCDPISGHTALYWYRQSLGQGLEFLIYFQGNSAPDKSGLPSDRFSAERTGGSVSTLTIQRTQQEDSAVYLCASSPRTGGQETQYFGPGTRLLVL.

The chain couples TRBV7-7 to TRBJ2-1; perhaps D is TRBD1 or TRBD2 (5 bases each). Trimming removed 1 base from V and 7 bases from J, with 8 bases in between. The CDR3 is made up of 13 amino acids. Germline-derived CDR1 and CDR2 are SSHAT and FNYEAQ (reference sequence). CDR3 in amino acids: CASSLEWGNEQFF. As DNA, the CDR3 is TGTGCCAGCAGCTTAGAGTGGGGGAATGAGCAGTTCTTC.

The chain's CDR3 is CASRREGSTDTQYF. The CDR3 coding sequence is TGTGCCAGTAGGAGGGAGGGGAGCACAGATACGCAGTATTTT. The chain is built from TRBV19 and TRBJ2-3, with 7 positions matching TRBD2. Germline-derived CDR1 and CDR2 are LNHDA and SQIVND (reference sequence). J was trimmed by 0 bases and V by 6 bases; bases with no gene match: 3. The CDR3 extends over 14 amino acids.

The chain has TRBV30 and TRBJ1-2; the D is unclear. The V end was cut by 1 base, the J end by 4 bases, with 7 bases between. The germline CDR1 and CDR2 sequences are GTSNPN and SVGIG (reference sequence). This CDR3 has 12 amino acids. The CDR3 DNA reads TGTGCCTGGAGTGACCTTTCCTATGGCTACACCTTC. It encodes CAWSDLSYGYTF.

Only a few counts were recorded for this clone. V is TRBV25-1 and J is TRBJ1-2; D is uncertain. The germline V gene encodes CDR1 MGHDK and CDR2 SYGVNS. With 3 bases removed from V and 0 bases from J, the gap between germline ends came to 8 bases. This CDR3 comprises 14 residues. The DNA for the CDR3 is TGTGCCAGCAGTGAGGAGGCATCTAACTATGGCTACACCTTC. It specifies CASSEEASNYGYTF.

This clone was picked up a small number of times. The CDR3 DNA is TGTGCCAGCAGCATCTACAGGGGATACAATGAGCAGTTCTTC. Translated, it gives CASSIYRGYNEQFF. The rearrangement joins TRBV11-2 to TRBJ2-1; 7 nucleotides align to TRBD1. Germline CDR1 and CDR2: SGHAT and FQNNGV. The CDR3 totals 14 residues. Losses at the gene ends were 5 bases for V and 4 bases for J; bases not matched to a gene: 5.

This clone turned up a few times. The J gene is TRBJ2-6, the V gene TRBV29-1, with D uncertain. The V gene lost 3 bases and the J gene lost 1 base, with 1 base spanning the gap. Per the germline V gene, CDR1 is SQVTM and CDR2 is ANQGSEA. The CDR3 runs 12 residues. The CDR3 is CSVESGANVLTF. Written as DNA, the CDR3 is TGCAGCGTTGAGTCTGGGGCCAACGTCCTGACTTTC.

This clone was seen a handful of times. The V call is TRBV7-9, the J call TRBJ2-7; the D is unclear. This CDR3 comprises 15 residues. Germline values: CDR1 SEHNR, CDR2 FQNEAQ (reference sequence). Trimming removed 2 bases at V and 0 bases at J, with 11 bases between. The CDR3 DNA sequence: TGTGCCAGCAGCTTAAGTCGCCAGGCCTCCTACGAGCAGTACTTC. Protein product: CASSLSRQASYEQYF.

V usage is TRBV5-1 and J usage is TRBJ2-3; D not certain. From germline, CDR1 is SGHRS and CDR2 YFSETQ. V was cut by 3 bases and J by 1 base, with 12 bases left in between. The CDR3 runs to 15 residues. CDR3 sequence reads: CASSYGFPGTDTQYF. The CDR3 DNA sequence: TGCGCCAGCAGCTACGGATTTCCTGGCACAGATACGCAGTATTTT.

Only a few counts were recorded for this clone. This chain uses TRBV28 with TRBJ2-1, with TRBD1 matching over 7 bases. The germline gives CDR1 MDHEN, CDR2 SYDVKM. This CDR3 has 13 residues. V was clipped by 8 bases and J by 2 bases; unmatched bases: 3. CDR3 residues: CASGGTAYNEQFF. DNA for the CDR3: TGTGCCAGCGGTGGGACAGCCTACAATGAGCAGTTCTTC. Supplemented by reference TRBV28 and TRBJ2-1, the full variable domain reads DVKVTQSSRYLVKRTGEKVFLECVQDMDHENMFWYRQDPGLGLRLIYFSYDVKMKEKGDIPEGYSVSREKKERFSLILESASTNQTSMYLCASGGTAYNEQFFGPGTRLTVL.

The chain is built from TRBV6-5 and TRBJ2-5; 8 bases are shared with TRBD1. This CDR3 is built from 15 residues. Germline-derived CDR1 and CDR2 are MNHEY and SVGAGI. The V segment lost 4 bases and the J segment 5 bases; nucleotides outside the gene matches: 9. CDR3 residues: CASSFRTGTRETQYF. In nucleotides, the CDR3 is TGTGCCAGCAGTTTTCGGACAGGGACGCGTGAGACCCAGTACTTC.

This clone was counted between two and nine times. This chain joins TRBV5-1 and TRBJ2-5; possible D gene TRBD1, 6 bases. V shed 4 bases and J shed 0 bases, with 10 bases lying between them. Germline CDR1 SGHRS, CDR2 YFSETQ. The CDR3 is 14 residues long. DNA for the CDR3: TGCGCCAGCAGCAAGGACAGTAACCAAGAGACCCAGTACTTC. This translates into CASSKDSNQETQYF.

This clone came up a few times. The chain joins TRBV28 to TRBJ2-7; D call uncertain. The CDR3 length is 14 residues. V lost 2 bases and J lost 2, with 10 bases in between. The V gene's germline CDR1 is MDHEN and CDR2 SYDVKM. DNA for the CDR3: TGTGCCAGCAGTTTAAGGCGGCAGGCCTACGAGCAGTACTTC. Residues: CASSLRRQAYEQYF.

The chain carries TRBV11-2 and TRBJ2-7; a possible D gene is TRBD2 (5 bases). The germline V and J ends were trimmed by 6 bases and 7 bases, with 13 bases remaining between them. The CDR3 sequence is 12 residues long. The germline V gene has CDR1 SGHAT and CDR2 FQNNGV. The CDR3 DNA sequence: TGTGCCAGCAGGGCAATTCCGGGGGAGCAGTACTTC. Protein product: CASRAIPGEQYF.

V is TRBV18 and J is TRBJ2-5; D may be TRBD1 or TRBD2 (5 bases each). Trimming removed 4 bases at V and 0 bases at J, with 12 bases between. The germline CDR1 and CDR2 sequences are KGHSH and LQKENI. The CDR3 sequence is 15 residues long. CDR3 in amino acids: CASSRGPSNQETQYF. DNA of the CDR3: TGTGCCAGCTCACGGGGACCGAGCAACCAAGAGACCCAGTACTTC.

In the case of this clone: Other DNA sequences from this sample encode an identical CDR3 as well. V usage is TRBV18 and J usage is TRBJ2-5, with D uncertain. From germline, CDR1 is KGHSH and CDR2 LQKENI. V shed 2 bases and J shed 2 bases, with 9 bases lying between them. The CDR3 runs 14 residues. CDR3 in amino acids: CASSPASLQETQYF. The CDR3 region has the DNA TGTGCCAGCTCACCAGCCTCACTTCAAGAGACCCAGTACTTC.

This clone was observed a handful of times. The CDR3 region has the DNA TGTGCCAGCAGAGAGACAGCTCATCAGCCCCAGCATTTT. Translation gives CASRETAHQPQHF. The chain is built from TRBV28 and TRBJ1-5; D might be TRBD1 (5 bases). This CDR3 spans 13 amino acids. Deletions cut 6 bases from V and 5 bases from J, with 11 bases between. Per germline, CDR1 MDHEN and CDR2 SYDVKM.

The chain links TRBV18 to TRBJ1-3; TRBD1 agrees at 9 bases. With V trimmed by 8 bases and J by 0 bases, 8 bases remained unmatched. Germline V gene sequence: CDR1 KGHSH, CDR2 LQKENI. The CDR3 extends over 16 amino acids. The CDR3 nucleotides are TGTGCCAGCCGGCTCGGACAGGGGTTCTCTGGAAACACCATATATTTT. Its translation: CASRLGQGFSGNTIYF.

This clone turned up a few times. V is TRBV10-3 and J is TRBJ2-1; 13 bases match TRBD2. Trimming at V came to 6 bases and at J to 8 bases, leaving 4 bases not matched to a gene. Germline values: CDR1 ENHRY, CDR2 SYGVKD. The CDR3 runs to 14 residues. CDR3 sequence (DNA): TGTGCCATCAGCACTAGCGGGGGGGCTGATGAGCAGTTCTTC. This sequence encodes CAISTSGGADEQFF.

V gene TRBV5-1 combines with J gene TRBJ2-1, with 7 bases lining up with TRBD1. J lost 4 bases, V lost 4 bases, and 5 bases had no gene match. Germline lookup yields CDR1 SGHRS and CDR2 YFSETQ. The CDR3 covers 14 residues. The chain's CDR3 is CASSDGQVYNEQFF. CDR3 coding DNA: TGCGCCAGCAGCGACGGACAGGTTTACAATGAGCAGTTCTTC.